Below, one T cell receptor beta chain is given with its context. It has no known antigen specificity. Base qualities are missing; no much larger clone stands one base away. The library was prepared using the immunoSEQ multiplex PCR assay. The multiplex PCR relied on a mix of 60 forward primers for TCR Vbeta segments and 13 reverse primers for TCR Jbeta segments. A multiplex PCR assay on genomic DNA amplified the CDR3 region of rearranged TCR beta genes. On the Illumina HiSeq System, the amplified TCR beta libraries were sequenced as 87-base-pair reads. From the authors' description of their analysis: Across the 666 repertoires, a later analysis counted approximately 75 million unique TCR beta chains, about 10 million of which were shared by at least two donors. A nearest-neighbor algorithm error-corrected the raw reads and collapsed the reads into unique sequences, merging closely related sequences to remove PCR and sequencing errors. To assign V, D and J gene segments, CDR3 sequences were aligned to IMGT reference sequences. Each retained sequence needed at least a six-nucleotide match to both a V gene segment and a J gene segment. Rearrangements were classified as productive when the CDR3 lacked stop codons and remained in frame with V and J, and all other rearrangements were classified as non-productive. CDR3 was defined according to IMGT convention as the region running from the second conserved V-encoded cysteine to the conserved J-encoded phenylalanine. In an earlier analysis of 550 to 650 of the donors, sequences lacking an unambiguous match to a single V gene segment were excluded. An earlier analysis of several hundred of the donors called V segments functional above 56.7% productive rearrangements and segregating when the between-donor standard deviation exceeded 5%. A statistical classification framework was developed to diagnose cytomegalovirus status using the catalog of TCR beta chain sequences. In a later analysis, TCR nucleotide sequences were compared against IMGT/GENE-DB human TR gene sequences so that V and J genes could be assigned. The TCRdist pipeline was used in a later analysis to assign CDR3 sequences and most-parsimonious VDJ recombination scenarios. A later analysis defined each TCR beta chain by its CDR3 amino acid sequence plus V-gene family, and excluded reads lacking a unique V-gene family. A later analysis removed roughly 590 highly shared, low-generation-probability nucleotide sequences to deal with suspected cross-contamination and a sequencing artifact. A later analysis calculated a clonal expansion index for each public chain from normalized within-repertoire ranks of inferred template counts. In a later analysis, generation probabilities were computed with a VDJ recombination model fitted to out-of-frame rearrangements, and the resulting probabilities were checked against IGoR. In a later analysis, hypergeometric tests were used to score TCR-TCR, TCR-HLA and TCR-CMV co-occurrence, with a repertoire-size bias correction applied to TCR pairs. To estimate false discovery rates, a later analysis permuted the HLA or CMV assignments 20 times. A later analysis grouped co-occurring TCRs with DBSCAN, adding TCRdist sequence similarity when clustering within HLA-allele-positive subsets. Repertoires with fewer than 30,000 or more than 120,000 public chains, plus five repertoires with anomalous nucleotide sharing, were excluded from co-occurrence clustering. Here the immuneACCESS table is served through TCRdb, limited to in-frame sequences with V and J called. Missing clones are a known gap in these copies; in checked studies unresolved V genes cover under half, and the rest lacks a known reason. V, J and clone size were drawn from that table, and D and trimming were deduced from the DNA. In this sample the table shows over 150,000 clones, 80% of which occur a single time. The top ten clones comprise roughly 9% of the sample.

The sample originates from a study of cytomegalovirus exposure and HLA in healthy donors (dated by TCRdb to about 2017). For the study in its entirety: In an earlier analysis of roughly 590 of the donors, under 300 Gb of sequence data and just under 120 million unique TCR beta sequences from approximately 180 million T cells were reported. Donor age, sex, ethnicity and CMV serostatus were compiled alongside the repertoire data. Along with the roughly 670-subject first cohort, a separate validation cohort of around 120 different subjects was used. The later analysis used no new phenotypic data to find candidate immune exposures, relying instead on TCR beta sequences and their occurrence across donors. To decide whether each TCR beta V gene segment behaved as functional or pseudogenic, an earlier analysis of 587 of the donors relied on high-throughput TCR beta sequencing. Because of strong linkage in the cohort, roughly five DR-DQ haplotypes were treated as single units for association and clustering. Of the 300 to 450 genotyped donors, less than 90% were placed in the genetic ancestry cluster associated with self-reported Caucasian donors. High-throughput TCR immunosequencing, statistical association of individual TCRs with disease status, and machine learning were combined to predict cytomegalovirus infection status. The study aimed to test whether signatures of past pathogen exposure could be identified by cataloging public T cell receptors. Both class I and class II loci were covered by HLA typing, at four-digit resolution. Genome-wide SNP genotypes for about 60% of the roughly 670 donors were used in a later genetic analysis, which treated that subset as a discovery cohort. Using immunosequencing, the study profiled T cell repertoires from 640 or so subjects and related those repertoires to cytomegalovirus serostatus. Across under 500 genotyped donors of the cohort, an average of about 250,000 unique TCR beta nucleotide sequences per donor were sequenced, and 15% to 20% of those sequences were non-productive. About 300 gigabases of sequencing data and tens of millions of unique TCR sequences were included in an early release covering 550 to 650 HLA-typed donors. Every discovery cohort repertoire had been produced on one sequencing platform. A later analysis re-examined previously published TCR beta repertoires from more than 600 donors and added high-resolution HLA genotyping to investigate patterns of TCR occurrence. The number of donors typed differed by locus, with roughly 620-630 for A, B, C, DRB1 and DQB1, around 560 for DQA1, approximately 570 for DPA1, and some 440 for DPB1.

V is pared back by 5 bases and J by 1 base, with 12 bases lying between the germline termini. The CDR3 covers 14 residues, taking in both the cysteine and the phenylalanine. Only CDR3 DNA is held: 42 bases, read in frame from base 1. The germline V gene (reference sequence) gives CDR1 as LNHDA and CDR2 as SQIVND. The cohort was made up of around 720 healthy bone marrow donors. Cohort members were all nominally healthy when sampled, although unrecorded immune exposures were likely present. The donor tested CMV seropositive, placing the donor among the 289 seropositive members of the cohort. Every donor gave a peripheral blood sample, and the peripheral blood mononuclear cells from that sample were used for TCR beta sequencing. Genomic DNA was extracted from the blood cell samples with the Qiagen DNeasy Blood Extraction Kit. On the study overall, not on this receptor specifically: In an earlier analysis of 587 of the donors, most TCR beta V segments appeared in productive rearrangements about 90% or about 30% of the time, broadly matching IMGT annotations. A further reported finding was that TCR beta sequences accurately predicted the HLA-A and HLA-B alleles for most subjects in the first cohort. Several of the top co-occurrence clusters appeared to be linked to parvovirus B19, influenza, CMV and Epstein-Barr virus, according to a later analysis. A few of the identified cytomegalovirus-associated TCR beta chains were confirmed in vitro to be specific for cytomegalovirus antigens. A later analysis found that most CMV-associated TCR beta chains appeared HLA-restricted, with HLA associations seemingly driven largely by CMV exposure. Some IMGT-functional V segments, including TRBV6-2 and TRBV6-3, could not be distinguished by the 87-base-pair reads and were therefore excluded. HLA typing was unavailable for some donors at each locus, so association tests used only the typed subset. Across donors, most TCR sequences were observed very rarely, whereas some public TCRs were present in many individuals. In this cohort, only TCR beta chains were sequenced, and detectable features were limited by the absence of alpha or paired-chain data. Specific HLA alleles were associated with over 15,000 TCR beta sequences at a false discovery rate of 0.05 in a later analysis. Because counts were too low, about 18 rarely observed V segments, including chromosome 9 orphons, were left out of the earlier analysis of approximately 500 of the donors. The classifier was reported to diagnose cytomegalovirus status with high specificity and sensitivity in both the original cohort and the validation cohort. Presence/absence analyses assumed roughly uniform sequencing depth across donors, an assumption that may not hold. Correlated functional status among segregating V segments might reflect linkage disequilibrium, but an unknown experimental factor could not be ruled out. For the cohort, immune exposure information was limited to CMV serostatus. When HLA alleles, especially DR and DQ, strongly co-occurred, TCR associations were difficult to assign to individual alleles. V-gene and J-gene trimming of TCR beta chains was associated with a missense DCLRE1C variant in a later genetic analysis, and the association was replicated in an independent cohort. Compared with the 666-donor mean, donors in an Asian-associated ancestry cluster had fewer N-insertions in productive TCRs, according to a later genetic analysis. A later analysis found that TCR association rates varied across HLA loci, with DRB1 alleles showing the most associated TCRs and HLA-C alleles the fewest. According to the authors, the approach could potentially be generalized to other disease states and immunological phenotypes. The study listed approximately 150 TCR beta chains as associated with cytomegalovirus. In a later analysis, HLA-associated TCR beta chains were found to be more clonally expanded and to have lower generation probabilities than equally common non-associated chains. A group of highly shared sequence variants was considered likely to be a technical artifact of the sequencing pipeline.

This clonotype was sampled from a man between 18 and 29 years old in good health and CMV-seropositive. The sequenced sample was PBMCs. The chain was built from TRBV19 and TRBJ2-7, with the D gene too uncertain to name. The DNA sequence is as follows: TGTGCCAGTAGTCTTCAGGCGTTATCCTACGAGCAGTACTTC. The encoded protein is CASSLQALSYEQYF.